The clone carrying this T cell receptor beta chain has a count of ten or more. Antigen unknown. The time point is: longitudinal time-point 2. Where libraries were unsorted, they were derived from 2 million PBMCs stored at -80 degrees C. This sample stems from a study of neurological immune-mediated disorders. Study-wide results and caveats: None of the CDR3 amino acid sequences in expanded clones turned up in more than one subject, which points to private repertoires in all groups.

With 10-nucleotide random UMIs included, cDNA was synthesized by 5'RACE. Every sequencing run generated in excess of 180 million TCR-beta sequences. These sequences covered 15-18 subjects. Via MiXCR, TCRdb re-called the 5' RACE reads, giving one row per CDR3 protein. The sample contains roughly 34,000 distinct CDR3 sequences, about 13% of which appear only once. CDR1 is MNHNS and CDR2 is SASEGT in the germline V gene. The CDR3 is made up of 14 amino acids. The ends were cut back, 0 bases at V and 3 bases at J, with 8 bases in the middle. Sequencing used PBMCs. The V gene is TRBV6-1, the J gene TRBJ1-1; D not resolved. This receptor was obtained from a woman between 40 and 50 years old in good health. The CDR3, as DNA: TGTGCCAGCAGTGAAGCGCGGGCTGACACTGAAGCTTTCTTT. It is translated as CASSEARADTEAFF.